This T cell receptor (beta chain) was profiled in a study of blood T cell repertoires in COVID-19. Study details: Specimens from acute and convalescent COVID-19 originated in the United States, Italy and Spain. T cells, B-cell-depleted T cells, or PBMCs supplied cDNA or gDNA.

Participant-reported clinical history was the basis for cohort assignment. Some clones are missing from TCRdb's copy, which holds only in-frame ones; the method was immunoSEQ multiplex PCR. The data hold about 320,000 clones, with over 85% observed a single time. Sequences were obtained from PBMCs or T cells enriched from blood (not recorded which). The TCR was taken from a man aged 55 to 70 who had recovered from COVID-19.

The CDR3 bases are TGTGCCAGCAGTTTAATTACACGCTATGGCTACACCTTC. Its protein is CASSLITRYGYTF. The chain carries TRBV2 and TRBJ1-2; D not certain. Trimming pared 5 bases from V and 4 bases from J, leaving 11 bases between. This CDR3 is built from 13 residues. Germline CDR1 is SNHLY and CDR2 is FYNNEI.